A selection of T cell receptor beta chains follows, all from one sample in a study of CD8+CD57+ T cells in acquired aplastic anemia. Each CDR3 protein gets one entry after TCRdb re-called the reads with MiXCR. The repertoire includes around 170,000 distinct CDR3 sequences, under 75% of them detected once, and 45% sits in the top ten. Sequenced material: sorted CD4+, CD8+, or CD8+CD57+ T cells (not recorded which) from PBMCs. The receptor source for this set is a human donor in good health. Both conserved end residues are part of each CDR3. Each record gives: D gene, J gene, clone size, V gene, CDR3 DNA, CDR3 protein. A D gene is named only where the DNA matches it firmly. Clone size is stated in some rows and not others, as once, few, many or a class when expanded.

TRBD1 | TRBJ1-6 | NA | TRBV7-2 | TGTGCCAGCAGCTTCGCAGGGGGCTTCAAATCACCCCTCCACTTT | CASSFAGGFKSPLHF
TRBD1 | TRBJ1-6 | NA | TRBV25-1 | TGTGCCAGCAGTGATCCCAGGGGGGGTGGGGATTCACCCCTCCACTTT | CASSDPRGGGDSPLHF
NA | TRBJ2-7 | NA | TRBV10-3 | TGTGCCATCAGTGAGGGGAGAACCTACGAGCAGTACTTC | CAISEGRTYEQYF
NA | TRBJ2-7 | NA | TRBV10-2 | TGCGCCAGCAGTACGGGACCTTGGGGCGAGCAGTACTTC | CASSTGPWGEQYF
TRBD2 | TRBJ2-7 | NA | TRBV7-2 | TGTGCCAGCAGCCCACTAGCGGGGTCATACGAGCAGTACTTC | CASSPLAGSYEQYF
NA | TRBJ2-7 | many | TRBV20-1 | TGCAGTGCCCCCGACACATACTCCTACGAGCAGTACTTC | CSAPDTYSYEQYF
TRBD1 | TRBJ1-1 | NA | TRBV7-2 | TGTGCCAGCAGCTTAGACAGGGGATCGAACACTGAAGCTTTCTTT | CASSLDRGSNTEAFF
TRBD2 | TRBJ2-1 | many | TRBV9 | TGTGCCAGCAGCGTATCAGCGGGAGGGCCCGCCGATGAGCAGTTCTTC | CASSVSAGGPADEQFF
NA | TRBJ1-1 | NA | TRBV11-2 | TGTGCCAGCAGCTTAGGAAACGCTGAAGCTTTCTTT | CASSLGNAEAFF
NA | TRBJ2-3 | many | TRBV25-1 | TGTGCCAGCAGTGAATACGGCCTCGGCACAGATACGCAGTATTTT | CASSEYGLGTDTQYF
TRBD2 | TRBJ2-7 | many | TRBV4-1 | TGCGCCAGCAGCCAAGTGGTACTAGCGAACGAGCAGTACTTC | CASSQVVLANEQYF
NA | TRBJ2-7 | NA | TRBV27 | TGTGCCAGCAGTCAACAGGACTCCTACGAGCAGTACTTC | CASSQQDSYEQYF
NA | TRBJ1-1 | NA | TRBV7-3 | TGTGCCAGCAGAATTCCTAACACTGAAGCTTTCTTT | CASRIPNTEAFF
TRBD1 | TRBJ1-3 | NA | TRBV7-6 | TGTGCCAGCAGCCCTGTGACAGGGAACTCTGGAAACACCATATATTTT | CASSPVTGNSGNTIYF
NA | TRBJ1-5 | many | TRBV4-1 | TGCGCCAGCAGTACGACAGAATACAATCAGCCCCAGCATTTT | CASSTTEYNQPQHF
NA | TRBJ2-7 | few | TRBV7-6 | TGTGCCAGCAGCTTAGGGGCAGGGGAGGCCTACGAGCAGTACTTC | CASSLGAGEAYEQYF
NA | TRBJ2-7 | NA | TRBV7-9 | TGTGCCAGCAGCCCACCCACAGGGTCCTACGAGCAGTACTTC | CASSPPTGSYEQYF
TRBD1 | TRBJ2-3 | once | TRBV20-1 | TGCAGTGCTAGCGGGACAGGGGGCTTGGAGACCCAGTATTTT | CSASGTGGLETQYF
NA | TRBJ2-7 | NA | TRBV24-1 | TGTGCCACCAGTGAGGGGGGACTGGGGAACTACGAGCAGTACTTC | CATSEGGLGNYEQYF
TRBD1 | TRBJ2-5 | NA | TRBV7-8 | TGTGCCAGCAGCTCAGTTACAGGGGAAGAGACCAAGTACTTC | CASSSVTGEETKYF
NA | TRBJ1-3 | many | TRBV9 | TGTGCCAGCAGCTCATCGGACATTGGAAACACCATATATTTT | CASSSSDIGNTIYF
NA | TRBJ2-5 | once | TRBV19 | TGTGCCAGTAGTGCCTGGACAGAAGAGACCCAGTACTTC | CASSAWTEETQYF
NA | TRBJ1-2 | NA | TRBV7-3 | TGTGCCAGCAGCTTAGTGTCGTACAGGGAGGACTATGGCTACACCTTC | CASSLVSYREDYGYTF
TRBD1 | TRBJ2-5 | many | TRBV19 | TGTGCCAGTAGTATTGTCGGACAGGGGTTCGGGACCCAGTACTTC | CASSIVGQGFGTQYF
NA | TRBJ1-1 | NA | TRBV2 | TGTGCCAGCAGTGGGGGAGCAGGGTTCACTGAAGCTTTCTTT | CASSGGAGFTEAFF
NA | TRBJ1-1 | NA | TRBV7-9 | TGTGCCAGCAGGCGGGACTCGAACACTGAAGCTTTCTTT | CASRRDSNTEAFF
NA | TRBJ2-3 | many | TRBV24-1 | TGTGCCACCAGTGACCCCCGGGACTGGGTCACAGATACGCAGTATTTT | CATSDPRDWVTDTQYF
TRBD1 | TRBJ1-2 | once | TRBV20-1 | TGCAGTGCTCAACAGGGGGCGAAGGATGGCTACACCTTC | CSAQQGAKDGYTF
NA | TRBJ1-5 | NA | TRBV20-1 | TGCAGTGCTTCCGTGCAGGGCAATCAGCCCCAGCATTTT | CSASVQGNQPQHF
NA | TRBJ2-1 | NA | TRBV19 | TGTGCCAGTAGTATCAGTAGCGCCTGGGGGCAGAATGAGCAGTTCTTC | CASSISSAWGQNEQFF
TRBD1 | TRBJ1-6 | NA | TRBV29-1 | TGCAGCGTGAGGGGGCCAAAGGAGCATTCACCCCTCCACTTT | CSVRGPKEHSPLHF
TRBD1 | TRBJ1-1 | many | TRBV11-3 | TGTGCCAGCATCGGGACAGGGGACACTGAAGCTTTCTTT | CASIGTGDTEAFF
TRBD2 | TRBJ2-3 | NA | TRBV20-1 | TGCAGTGCTAGAGATCCGGGGGGTTACACAGATACGCAGTATTTT | CSARDPGGYTDTQYF
NA | TRBJ2-1 | NA | TRBV10-3 | TGTGCCATCAGAACACAACAGGCATCCTCCTACAATGAGCAGTTCTTC | CAIRTQQASSYNEQFF
TRBD2 | TRBJ2-3 | many | TRBV6-4 | TGTGCCAGCAGTGAGACGGTGCGGGGGAAAGACACAGATACGCAGTATTTT | CASSETVRGKDTDTQYF
NA | TRBJ2-7 | NA | TRBV2 | TGTGCCAGCGGTCAGACCCCCGGCGAGCAGTACTTC | CASGQTPGEQYF
NA | TRBJ2-3 | NA | TRBV10-3 | TGTGCCATCAGAGAGACAGGAGTTAGCACAGATACGCAGTATTTT | CAIRETGVSTDTQYF
NA | TRBJ2-5 | once | TRBV11-2 | TGTGCCAGCAGCTTAGGAGCAGGGTTGGAGACCCAGTACTTC | CASSLGAGLETQYF
TRBD2 | TRBJ2-3 | many | TRBV19 | TGTGCCAGTAGTATATGGGGGGGGGAATCAGATACGCAGTATTTT | CASSIWGGESDTQYF
TRBD2 | TRBJ2-5 | NA | TRBV7-3 | TGCGCCAGCAGCCTAGCGGGTCTTGGACTAGTGGCAGAGACCCAGTACTTC | CASSLAGLGLVAETQYF
NA | TRBJ1-3 | NA | TRBV9 | TGTGCCAGCAGCGCTTTCCCTAACGAGAACACCATATATTTT | CASSAFPNENTIYF
NA | TRBJ2-1 | NA | TRBV10-2 | TGCGCCAGCGGGCAGGGGAATTCCTACAATGAGCAGTTCTTC | CASGQGNSYNEQFF
NA | TRBJ2-7 | NA | TRBV2 | TGTGCCAGCAGTGACGGACATTTGACGTACGAGCAGTACTTC | CASSDGHLTYEQYF
NA | TRBJ2-5 | NA | TRBV7-2 | TGTGCCAGCAGTTTTACGGAGACCCAGTACTTC | CASSFTETQYF
NA | TRBJ2-7 | NA | TRBV6-1 | TGTGCCAGCAGTTACGGTTTCCGCTACGAGCAGTACTTC | CASSYGFRYEQYF
NA | TRBJ2-6 | NA | TRBV7-3 | TGTGCCAGCAGCTCCGCCGTGACCTCAGGGCCTGGGGCCAACGTCCTGACTTTC | CASSSAVTSGPGANVLTF
NA | TRBJ1-2 | NA | TRBV12-3/TRBV12-4 | TGTGCCAGCAGTCCCTCCCGCTTCTATGGCTACACCTTC | CASSPSRFYGYTF
NA | TRBJ1-1 | many | TRBV9 | TGTGCCAGCAGCGTCCAGGGAGGAAGGACTGAAGCTTTCTTT | CASSVQGGRTEAFF
NA | TRBJ2-5 | NA | TRBV5-6 | TGTGCCAGCAGACGCGGGACCTCTTACCAAGAGACCCAGTACTTC | CASRRGTSYQETQYF
TRBD1 | TRBJ2-4 | few | TRBV18 | TGTGCCAGCTCGGGACAGGGAGACATTCAGTACTTC | CASSGQGDIQYF